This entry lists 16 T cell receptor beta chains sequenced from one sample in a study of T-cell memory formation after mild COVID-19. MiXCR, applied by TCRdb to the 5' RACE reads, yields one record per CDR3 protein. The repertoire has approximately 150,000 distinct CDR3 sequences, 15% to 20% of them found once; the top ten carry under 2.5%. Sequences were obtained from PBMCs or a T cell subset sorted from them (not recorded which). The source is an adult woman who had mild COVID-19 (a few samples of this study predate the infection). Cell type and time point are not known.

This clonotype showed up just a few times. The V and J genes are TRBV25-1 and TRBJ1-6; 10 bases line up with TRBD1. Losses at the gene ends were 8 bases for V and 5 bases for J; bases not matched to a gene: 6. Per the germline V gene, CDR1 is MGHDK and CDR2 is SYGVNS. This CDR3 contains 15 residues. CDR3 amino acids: CASRGDRGNNSPLHF. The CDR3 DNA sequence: TGTGCCAGCCGAGGGGACAGGGGCAATAATTCACCCCTCCACTTT.

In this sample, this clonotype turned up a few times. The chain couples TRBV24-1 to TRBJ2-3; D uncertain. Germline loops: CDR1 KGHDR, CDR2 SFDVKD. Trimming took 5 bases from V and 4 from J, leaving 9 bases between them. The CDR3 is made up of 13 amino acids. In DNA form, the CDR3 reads TGTGCCACCAGTGTACAAGCCTCAGATACGCAGTATTTT. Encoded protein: CATSVQASDTQYF.

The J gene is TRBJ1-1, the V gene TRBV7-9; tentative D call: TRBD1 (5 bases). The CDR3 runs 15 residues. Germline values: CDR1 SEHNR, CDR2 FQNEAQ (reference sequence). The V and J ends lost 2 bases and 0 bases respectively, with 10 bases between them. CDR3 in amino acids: CASSLSDRLNTEAFF. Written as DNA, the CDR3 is TGTGCCAGCAGCTTATCTGACAGACTGAACACTGAAGCTTTCTTT.

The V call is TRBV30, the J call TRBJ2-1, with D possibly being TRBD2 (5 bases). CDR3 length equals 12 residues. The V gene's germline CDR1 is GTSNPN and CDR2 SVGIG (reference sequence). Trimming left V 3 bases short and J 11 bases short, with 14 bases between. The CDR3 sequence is CAWSRGRAQQFF. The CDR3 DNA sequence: TGTGCCTGGAGCCGGGGTAGGGCACAGCAGTTCTTC.

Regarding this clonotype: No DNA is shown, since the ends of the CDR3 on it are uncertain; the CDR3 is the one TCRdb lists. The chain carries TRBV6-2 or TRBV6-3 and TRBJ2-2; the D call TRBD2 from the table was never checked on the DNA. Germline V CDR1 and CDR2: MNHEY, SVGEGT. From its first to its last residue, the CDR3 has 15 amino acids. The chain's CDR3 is CASTSGTLTPGSCFF.

CDR3 amino acids: CASRPDQGANYGYTF. CDR3 coding DNA: TGTGCCAGCAGACCTGATCAGGGGGCTAACTATGGCTACACCTTC. This rearrangement joins TRBV28 to TRBJ1-2, with TRBD1 identical over 7 bases. With V trimmed by 6 bases and J by 0 bases, 7 bases remained unmatched. The CDR3 loop spans 15 amino acids. Germline V gives CDR1 MDHEN, CDR2 SYDVKM.

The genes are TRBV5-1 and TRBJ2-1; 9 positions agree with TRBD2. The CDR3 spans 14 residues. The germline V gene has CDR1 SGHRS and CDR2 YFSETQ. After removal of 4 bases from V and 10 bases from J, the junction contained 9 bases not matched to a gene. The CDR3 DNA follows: TGCGCCAGCAGCCCACCGGGACTAGCATTAGAGCAGTTCTTC. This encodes CASSPPGLALEQFF.

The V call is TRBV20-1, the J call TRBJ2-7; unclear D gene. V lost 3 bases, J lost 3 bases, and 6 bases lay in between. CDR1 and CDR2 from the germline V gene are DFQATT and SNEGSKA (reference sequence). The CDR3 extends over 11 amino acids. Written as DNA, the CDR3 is TGCAGTGCTAGGGCCAGCTACGAGCAGTACTTC. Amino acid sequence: CSARASYEQYF.

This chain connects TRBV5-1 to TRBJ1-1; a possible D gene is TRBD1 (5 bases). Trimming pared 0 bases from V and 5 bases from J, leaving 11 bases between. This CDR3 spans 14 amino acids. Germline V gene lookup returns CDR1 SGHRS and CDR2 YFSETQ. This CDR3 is CASSLGSQGTEAFF. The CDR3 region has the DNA TGCGCCAGCAGCTTGGGGAGCCAGGGAACTGAAGCTTTCTTT.

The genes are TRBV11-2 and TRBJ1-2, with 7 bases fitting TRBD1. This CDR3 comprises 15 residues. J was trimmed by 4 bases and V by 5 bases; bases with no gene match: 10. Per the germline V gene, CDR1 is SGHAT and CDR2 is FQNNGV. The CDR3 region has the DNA TGTGCCAGCAGCCCGACAGGGTCGTCTTTCTATGGCTACACCTTC. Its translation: CASSPTGSSFYGYTF.

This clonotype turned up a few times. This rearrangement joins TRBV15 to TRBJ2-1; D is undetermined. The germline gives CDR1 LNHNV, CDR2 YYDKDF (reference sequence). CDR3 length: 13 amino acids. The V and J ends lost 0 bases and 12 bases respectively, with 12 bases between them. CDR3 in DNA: TGTGCCACCAGCAGAGATCTCTCAATGGGGCAGTTCTTC. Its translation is CATSRDLSMGQFF.

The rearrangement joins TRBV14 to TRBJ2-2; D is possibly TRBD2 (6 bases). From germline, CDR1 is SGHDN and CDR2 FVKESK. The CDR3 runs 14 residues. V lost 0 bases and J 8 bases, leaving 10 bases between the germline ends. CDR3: CASSQDRGRGELFF. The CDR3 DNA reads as TGTGCCAGCAGCCAAGATCGGGGGAGAGGGGAGCTGTTTTTT.

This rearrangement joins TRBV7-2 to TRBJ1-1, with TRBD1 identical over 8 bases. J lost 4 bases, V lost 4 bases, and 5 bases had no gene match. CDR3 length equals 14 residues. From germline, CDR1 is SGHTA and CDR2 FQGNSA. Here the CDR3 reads CASSSRTGGTEAFF. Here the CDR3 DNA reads TGTGCCAGCAGCTCCCGAACAGGGGGCACTGAAGCTTTCTTT.

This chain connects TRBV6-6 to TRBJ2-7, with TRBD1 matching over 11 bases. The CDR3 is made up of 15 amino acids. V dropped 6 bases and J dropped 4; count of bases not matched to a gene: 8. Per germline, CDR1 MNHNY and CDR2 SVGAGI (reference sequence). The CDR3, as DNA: TGTGCCAGCAGATCCGGGACAGGGGGTACATACGAGCAGTACTTC. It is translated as CASRSGTGGTYEQYF.

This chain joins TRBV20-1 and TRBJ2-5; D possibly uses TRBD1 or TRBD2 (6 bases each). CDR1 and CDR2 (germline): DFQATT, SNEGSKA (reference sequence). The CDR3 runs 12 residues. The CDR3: CSVEGGTKTQYF. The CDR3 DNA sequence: TGCAGCGTAGAGGGGGGCACGAAGACCCAGTACTTC.

CDR3 amino acids: CASSFGTPDGQPQHF. In nucleotides, the CDR3 is TGTGCCAGCAGTTTTGGGACGCCCGACGGTCAGCCCCAGCATTTT. V and J are TRBV12-3 or TRBV12-4 and TRBJ1-5; weak D call: TRBD1 (5 bases). Between the trimmed V and J ends, which lost 3 bases and 6 bases, there was a span of 15 bases. The CDR3 totals 15 residues.